The 25 T cell receptor beta chains below come from one sample, sequenced in a study of early T cells in non-severe SARS-CoV-2 infection. TCRdb reprocessed the 5' RACE reads with MiXCR, giving one entry per CDR3 protein. The data contain over 85,000 distinct CDR3 sequences, around a sixth of them singletons. Sequenced sample: whole blood. The receptor set was obtained from an adult who was a healthcare worker with PCR-confirmed SARS-CoV-2 infection or an uninfected control (not recorded which).

This clonotype occurred a few times. V usage is TRBV12-5 and J usage is TRBJ1-5; D is ambiguous. Looked up from germline, CDR1 is LGHNT and CDR2 is FRNRAP. Trimming removed 5 bases from V and 4 bases from J, with 3 bases in between. The CDR3 is 11 amino acids. The DNA of the CDR3 is TGTGCTAGTGGTCCGAATCAGCCCCAGCATTTT. As protein: CASGPNQPQHF. The full variable domain, completed using reference TRBV12-5 and TRBJ1-5, is DARVTQTPRHKVTEMGQEVTMRCQPILGHNTVFWYRQTMMQGLELLAYFRNRAPLDDSGMPKDRFSAEMPDATLATLKIQPSEPRDSAVYFCASGPNQPQHFGDGTRLSIL.

The V and J genes are TRBV7-9 and TRBJ2-7; 10 bases line up with TRBD2. This CDR3 comprises 17 residues. The junction had 13 bases not matched to a gene; V was cut back by 5 bases and J by 3 bases. CDR1 is SEHNR, CDR2 FQNEAQ, per germline (reference sequence). The DNA of the CDR3 is TGTGCCAGCAGCCTACCTCCCGTCGGACTAGCGGACTACGAGCAGTACTTC. The encoded protein is CASSLPPVGLADYEQYF.

V usage is TRBV2 and J usage is TRBJ1-5; D unresolved. The germline V and J ends were trimmed by 3 bases and 1 base, with 4 bases remaining between them. The CDR3 consists of 13 residues. Germline-derived CDR1 and CDR2 are SNHLY and FYNNEI. The CDR3 spells CASSDQSNQPQHF. For the CDR3, the DNA is TGTGCCAGCAGTGATCAGAGCAATCAGCCCCAGCATTTT. The whole variable domain, remainder taken from reference TRBV2 and TRBJ1-5, is EPEVTQTPSHQVTQMGQEVILRCVPISNHLYFYWYRQILGQKVEFLVSFYNNEISEKSEIFDDQFSVERPDGSNFTLKIRSTKLEDSAMYFCASSDQSNQPQHFGDGTRLSIL.

The table lists this clonotype with many counts. This sequence joins TRBV27 and TRBJ2-3; D gene uncertain. Germline CDR1 and CDR2: MNHEY and SMNVEV (reference sequence). Trimming removed 5 bases at V and 12 bases at J, with 24 bases between. This CDR3 spans 15 amino acids. The CDR3 region has the DNA TGTGCCAGCAGTCCACATCCGGACGGAGCTGTAGTCCAGTATTTT. It yields the protein CASSPHPDGAVVQYF.

The chain combines TRBV6-1 with TRBJ2-7, with 9 bases that match TRBD2. The CDR3 runs 18 residues. The trim removed 2 bases at V and 4 bases at J, leaving 15 bases unmatched. Germline values: CDR1 MNHNS, CDR2 SASEGT. The CDR3 region has the DNA TGTGCCAGCAGTGAATCAACAGCAGGCGTAGCGGGGGAATACGAGCAGTACTTC. Translation: CASSESTAGVAGEYEQYF.

This chain connects TRBV29-1 to TRBJ2-3, with 8 bases fitting TRBD2. Trimming took 5 bases from V and 1 from J; bases not matched to a gene: 8. Germline CDR1 is SQVTM and CDR2 is ANQGSEA. The CDR3 spans 15 residues. CDR3 DNA: TGCAGCGTTCGGGAGGGTCCCTACCGCACAGATACGCAGTATTTT. This encodes CSVREGPYRTDTQYF.

The CDR3 DNA reads as TGTGCCAGCAGCCGCAGGGACAGGGGCTATGGCTACACCTTC. The encoded protein is CASSRRDRGYGYTF. This rearrangement joins TRBV12-3 or TRBV12-4 to TRBJ1-2; 10 bases line up with TRBD1. This CDR3 is built from 14 residues. Unmatched junction bases numbered 5, after V lost 6 bases and J lost 4 bases.

This chain joins TRBV4-2 and TRBJ2-1; 9 nucleotides align to TRBD2. The CDR3 totals 16 residues. Germline V lookup: CDR1 LGHNA, CDR2 YNFKEQ. The ends lost 3 bases at V and 8 bases at J; junction bases unmatched: 11. CDR3 sequence reads: CASSQRAGGRWDEQFF. DNA of the CDR3: TGTGCCAGCAGCCAGAGAGCGGGGGGCCGTTGGGATGAGCAGTTCTTC.

The sample holds a few counts of this clonotype. The V and J genes are TRBV6-6 and TRBJ2-7; D remains unclear. This CDR3 is built from 14 residues. Trimming took 4 bases from V and 0 from J, leaving 10 bases between them. The germline V gene encodes CDR1 MNHNY and CDR2 SVGAGI (reference sequence). The CDR3 protein is CASSFLTDSYEQYF. The CDR3 DNA reads as TGTGCCAGCAGTTTCCTGACGGACTCCTACGAGCAGTACTTC.

This clonotype was counted only a few times. The chain uses TRBV4-3 and TRBJ2-7; 10 bases align to TRBD2. The V and J ends lost 1 base and 4 bases, in that order; junction bases with no gene match: 4. Looked up from germline, CDR1 is LGHNA and CDR2 is YSLEER. This CDR3 has 15 amino acids. The CDR3 DNA reads TGCGCCAGCAGCCAAGGAGCGGGAGGGCCTTACGAGCAGTACTTC. Encoded protein: CASSQGAGGPYEQYF.

The chain joins TRBV7-2 to TRBJ2-1; the match to TRBD2 covers 8 bases. Trimming took 1 base from V and 0 from J; bases not matched to a gene: 5. This CDR3 is built from 17 residues. Germline V gene data show CDR1 as SGHTA and CDR2 as FQGNSA. This CDR3 reads CASSLGAGTSSYNEQFF. In DNA form, the CDR3 reads TGTGCCAGCAGCTTAGGGGCCGGGACTAGCTCCTACAATGAGCAGTTCTTC.

The chain combines TRBV20-1 with TRBJ2-3, with no clear D. The germline V gene encodes CDR1 DFQATT and CDR2 SNEGSKA (reference sequence). The CDR3 spans 14 residues. With 0 bases removed from V and 1 base from J, the gap between germline ends came to 8 bases. CDR3: CSAREIRGTDTQYF. CDR3 nucleotide sequence: TGCAGTGCTAGAGAAATCCGGGGCACAGATACGCAGTATTTT.

In its sample, this clonotype was seen a few times. The rearrangement joins TRBV12-3 or TRBV12-4 to TRBJ1-2; 9 bases agree with TRBD1. The trim removed 3 bases at V and 13 bases at J, leaving 6 bases unmatched. This CDR3 is 12 amino acids long. The CDR3 DNA reads TGTGCCAGCAGTTTTGGTGACAGGGGGTTCACCTTC. It is translated as CASSFGDRGFTF.

This clonotype appeared a single time. This chain uses TRBV24-1 with TRBJ1-1; D unclear. Germline V gene data show CDR1 as KGHDR and CDR2 as SFDVKD. The CDR3 has 12 residues. V gave up 0 bases and J gave up 11 bases, with 9 bases separating them. Here the CDR3 reads CATSDLYGPAFF. Written as DNA, the CDR3 is TGTGCCACCAGTGATTTGTACGGGCCGGCTTTCTTT.

This clonotype was seen a few times. The rearrangement joins TRBV11-2 to TRBJ2-7; 10 bases are a match to TRBD2. Germline V gene lookup returns CDR1 SGHAT and CDR2 FQNNGV. V trimming: 1 base; J trimming: 5 bases; junction bases outside the gene matches: 5. The CDR3 is 15 residues long. The CDR3 DNA reads TGTGCCAGCAGCTTAGGTCTAGCGGGAGCCGACGAGCAGTACTTC. This translates into CASSLGLAGADEQYF.

This clonotype has a handful of counts. The J gene is TRBJ2-1, the V gene TRBV7-2; tentatively, D is TRBD1 or TRBD2 (5 bases each). The V end was cut by 1 base, the J end by 8 bases, with 18 bases between. Germline V CDR1 and CDR2: SGHTA, FQGNSA. The CDR3 length is 16 residues. The CDR3 nucleotides are TGTGCCAGCAGCTTAGGAGCACGGGGCATGGGGTATGAGCAGTTCTTC. Residues: CASSLGARGMGYEQFF. Full variable domain (missing parts from reference TRBV7-2 and TRBJ2-1): GAGVSQSPSNKVTEKGKDVELRCDPISGHTALYWYRQSLGQGLEFLIYFQGNSAPDKSGLPSDRFSAERTGGSVSTLTIQRTQQEDSAVYLCASSLGARGMGYEQFFGPGTRLTVL.

This clonotype has more than one count but fewer than ten. The chain uses TRBV5-4 and TRBJ2-1; 9 bases are a match to TRBD2. CDR1 and CDR2 (germline): SGHNT, YYREEE (reference sequence). V dropped 2 bases and J dropped 5; count of bases not matched to a gene: 5. CDR3 length: 15 amino acids. The CDR3 protein is CASSLGGRANNEQFF. Here the CDR3 DNA reads TGTGCCAGCAGCTTAGGCGGGAGGGCCAACAATGAGCAGTTCTTC.

The chain links TRBV7-9 to TRBJ2-3; D unresolved. Germline lookup yields CDR1 SEHNR and CDR2 FQNEAQ (reference sequence). V was cut by 3 bases and J by 4 bases, with 5 bases left in between. The length of the CDR3 is 12 residues. CDR3 sequence reads: CASSFSADTQYF. The CDR3 nucleotides read TGTGCCAGCAGCTTCAGCGCAGATACGCAGTATTTT.

The chain links TRBV29-1 to TRBJ2-1; unclear D gene. CDR3 length equals 11 residues. The germline gives CDR1 SQVTM, CDR2 ANQGSEA. V was cut by 3 bases and J by 4 bases, with 4 bases left in between. CDR3 loop: CSVDMYNEQFF. The CDR3 coding sequence is TGCAGCGTTGATATGTACAATGAGCAGTTCTTC.

V gene TRBV28 combines with J gene TRBJ2-7; D ambiguous. Trimming cost V 2 bases and J 8 bases, with 16 bases left between them. This CDR3 has 14 residues. Germline V lookup: CDR1 MDHEN, CDR2 SYDVKM. Written as DNA, the CDR3 is TGTGCCAGCAGTTTACCCCAGGACGGGTTTAAGCAGTACTTC. It codes for CASSLPQDGFKQYF.

This clonotype was counted between two and nine times. V is TRBV19 and J is TRBJ1-5, with unresolved D. The germline CDR1 and CDR2 sequences are LNHDA and SQIVND (reference sequence). The V and J ends lost 3 bases and 3 bases respectively, with 12 bases between them. The CDR3 totals 15 residues. The CDR3 DNA follows: TGTGCCAGTAGTATCGTAGGGTGGATCAATCAGCCCCAGCATTTT. Amino acid sequence: CASSIVGWINQPQHF.

This clonotype was observed a single time. V and J are TRBV29-1 and TRBJ1-1; D call uncertain. The germline gives CDR1 SQVTM, CDR2 ANQGSEA. Trimming pared 4 bases from V and 0 bases from J, leaving 9 bases between. The CDR3 sequence is 13 residues long. DNA of the CDR3: TGCAGCGTTGCAAGGCCGATGAACACTGAAGCTTTCTTT. Translated, it gives CSVARPMNTEAFF.

This clonotype turned up a few times. J is TRBJ2-2 and V is TRBV18; no clear D. Germline assignment: CDR1 KGHSH and CDR2 LQKENI. Deletions cut 1 base from V and 0 bases from J, with 12 bases between. The CDR3 is made up of 17 amino acids. The CDR3 nucleotides are TGTGCCAGCTCACCACGTCCCGGGCCGGCGAACACCGGGGAGCTGTTTTTT. It specifies CASSPRPGPANTGELFF.

The V gene is TRBV10-3, the J gene TRBJ1-1; no clear D. The CDR3 has 17 amino acids. Per the germline V gene, CDR1 is ENHRY and CDR2 is SYGVKD. V was cut by 2 bases and J by 0 bases, with 16 bases left in between. CDR3 region: CAISETTRRVLNTEAFF. CDR3 DNA: TGTGCCATCAGTGAGACGACCCGCCGGGTTTTGAACACTGAAGCTTTCTTT.

The chain links TRBV28 to TRBJ1-5; D possibly corresponds to TRBD1 (5 bases). CDR1 and CDR2 (germline): MDHEN, SYDVKM. The CDR3 covers 13 residues. The V gene lost 2 bases and the J gene lost 4 bases, with 6 bases spanning the gap. The CDR3 here is CASSLPGNQPQHF. The CDR3 bases are TGTGCCAGCAGTTTACCAGGGAATCAGCCCCAGCATTTT.